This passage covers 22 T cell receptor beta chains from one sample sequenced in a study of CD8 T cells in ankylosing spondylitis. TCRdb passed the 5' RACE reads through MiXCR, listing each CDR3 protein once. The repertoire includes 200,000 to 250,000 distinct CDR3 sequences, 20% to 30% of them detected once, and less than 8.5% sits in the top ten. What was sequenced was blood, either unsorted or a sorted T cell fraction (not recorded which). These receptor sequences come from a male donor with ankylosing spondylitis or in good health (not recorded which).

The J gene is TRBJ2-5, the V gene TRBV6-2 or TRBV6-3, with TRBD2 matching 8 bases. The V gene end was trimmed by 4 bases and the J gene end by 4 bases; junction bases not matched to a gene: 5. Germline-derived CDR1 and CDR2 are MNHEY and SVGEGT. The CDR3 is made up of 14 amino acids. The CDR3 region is CASSSQRESETQYF. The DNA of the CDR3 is TGTGCCAGCAGTTCCCAGCGGGAGTCAGAGACCCAGTACTTC.

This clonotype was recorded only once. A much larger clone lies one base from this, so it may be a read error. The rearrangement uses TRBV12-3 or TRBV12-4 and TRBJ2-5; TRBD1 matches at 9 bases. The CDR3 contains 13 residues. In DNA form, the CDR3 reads TGTACCAGCAGGGACAGGGTTAGCGAGACCCAGTACTTC. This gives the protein CTSRDRVSETQYF.

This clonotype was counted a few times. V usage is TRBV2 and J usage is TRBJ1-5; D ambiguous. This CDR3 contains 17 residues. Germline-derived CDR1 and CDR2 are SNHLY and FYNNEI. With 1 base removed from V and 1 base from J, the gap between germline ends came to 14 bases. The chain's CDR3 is CASSEGLKTNSNQPQHF. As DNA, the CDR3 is TGTGCCAGCAGTGAAGGACTAAAGACGAACAGCAATCAGCCCCAGCATTTT.

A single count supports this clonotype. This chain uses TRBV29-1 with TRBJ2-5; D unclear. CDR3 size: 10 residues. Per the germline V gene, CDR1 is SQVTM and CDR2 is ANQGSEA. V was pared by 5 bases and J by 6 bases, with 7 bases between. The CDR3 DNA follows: TGCAGCGTTAAGGGCCAGACCCAGTACTTC. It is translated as CSVKGQTQYF.

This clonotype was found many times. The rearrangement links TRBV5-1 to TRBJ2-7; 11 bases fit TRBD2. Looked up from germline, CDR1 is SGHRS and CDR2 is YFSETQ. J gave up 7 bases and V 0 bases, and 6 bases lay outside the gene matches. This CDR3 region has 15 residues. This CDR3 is CASSLELAGVGEQYF. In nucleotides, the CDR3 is TGCGCCAGCAGCTTGGAACTAGCGGGAGTAGGGGAGCAGTACTTC.

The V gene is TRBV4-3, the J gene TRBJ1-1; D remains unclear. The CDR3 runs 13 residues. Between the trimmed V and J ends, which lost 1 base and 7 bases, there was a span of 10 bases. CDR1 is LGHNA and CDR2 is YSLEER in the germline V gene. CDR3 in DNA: TGCGCCAGCAGCCAAGCACAAAGCAGTGAAGCTTTCTTT. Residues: CASSQAQSSEAFF.

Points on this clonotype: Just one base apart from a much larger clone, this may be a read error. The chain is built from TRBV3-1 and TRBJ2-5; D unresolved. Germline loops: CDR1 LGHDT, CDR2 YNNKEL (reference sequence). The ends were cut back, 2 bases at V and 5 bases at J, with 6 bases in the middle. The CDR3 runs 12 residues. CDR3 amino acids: CASSQMFETQYF. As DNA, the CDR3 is TGTGCCAGCAGCCAAATGTTCGAGACCCAGTACTTC.

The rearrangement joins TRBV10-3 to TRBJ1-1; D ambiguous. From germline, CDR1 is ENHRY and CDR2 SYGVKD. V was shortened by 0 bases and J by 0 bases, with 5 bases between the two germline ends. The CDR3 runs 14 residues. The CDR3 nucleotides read TGTGCCATCAGTGAGTCTGGGTTGAACACTGAAGCTTTCTTT. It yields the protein CAISESGLNTEAFF.

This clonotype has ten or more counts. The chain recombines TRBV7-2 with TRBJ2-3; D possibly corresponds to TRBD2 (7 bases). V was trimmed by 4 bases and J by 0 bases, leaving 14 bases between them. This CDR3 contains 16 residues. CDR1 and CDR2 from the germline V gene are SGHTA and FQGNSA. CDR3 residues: CASSSQRGGSTDTQYF. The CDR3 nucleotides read TGTGCCAGCAGCTCTCAAAGGGGGGGCAGCACAGATACGCAGTATTTT.

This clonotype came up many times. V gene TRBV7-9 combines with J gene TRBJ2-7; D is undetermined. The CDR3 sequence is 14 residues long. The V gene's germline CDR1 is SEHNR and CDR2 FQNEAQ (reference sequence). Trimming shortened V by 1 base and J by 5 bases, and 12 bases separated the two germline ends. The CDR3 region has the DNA TGTGCCAGCAGCTTAGATGGGTTTTCGGACGAGCAGTACTTC. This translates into CASSLDGFSDEQYF.

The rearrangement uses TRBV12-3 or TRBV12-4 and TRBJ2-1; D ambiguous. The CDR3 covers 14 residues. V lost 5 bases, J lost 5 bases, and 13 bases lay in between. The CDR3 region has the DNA TGTGCCAGCAGTGGTAACCGGGCCCACAATGAGCAGTTCTTC. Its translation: CASSGNRAHNEQFF.

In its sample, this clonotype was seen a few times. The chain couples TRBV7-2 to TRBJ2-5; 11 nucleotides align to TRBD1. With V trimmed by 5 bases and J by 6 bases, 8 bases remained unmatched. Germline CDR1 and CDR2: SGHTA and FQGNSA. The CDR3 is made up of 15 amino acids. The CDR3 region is CASSPGQGAWKTQYF. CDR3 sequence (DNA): TGTGCCAGCAGCCCTGGACAGGGGGCTTGGAAGACCCAGTACTTC.

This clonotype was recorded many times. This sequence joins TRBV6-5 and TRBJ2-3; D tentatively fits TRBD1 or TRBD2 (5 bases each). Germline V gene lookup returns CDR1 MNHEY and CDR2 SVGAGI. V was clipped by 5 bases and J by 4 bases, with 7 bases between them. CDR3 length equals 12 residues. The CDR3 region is CASSEGSDTQYF. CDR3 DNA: TGTGCCAGCAGTGAGGGGTCAGATACGCAGTATTTT.

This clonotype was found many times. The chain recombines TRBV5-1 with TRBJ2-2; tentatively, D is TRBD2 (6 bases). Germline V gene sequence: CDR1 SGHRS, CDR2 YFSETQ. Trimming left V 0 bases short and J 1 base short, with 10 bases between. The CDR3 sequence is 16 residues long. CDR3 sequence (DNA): TGCGCCAGCAGCTTGGGAGGACTACTGAACACCGGGGAGCTGTTTTTT. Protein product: CASSLGGLLNTGELFF. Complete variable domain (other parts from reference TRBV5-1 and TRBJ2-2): KAGVTQTPRYLIKTRGQQVTLSCSPISGHRSVSWYQQTPGQGLQFLFEYFSETQRNKGNFPGRFSGRQFSNSRSEMNVSTLELGDSALYLCASSLGGLLNTGELFFGEGSRLTVL.

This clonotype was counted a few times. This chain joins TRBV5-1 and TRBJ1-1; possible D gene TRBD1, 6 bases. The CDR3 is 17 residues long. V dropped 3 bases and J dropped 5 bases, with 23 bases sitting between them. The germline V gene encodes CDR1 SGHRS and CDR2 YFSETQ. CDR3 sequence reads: CASSWARGTAGRTEAFF. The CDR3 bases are TGCGCCAGCAGCTGGGCGAGGGGGACGGCAGGGAGGACTGAAGCTTTCTTT.

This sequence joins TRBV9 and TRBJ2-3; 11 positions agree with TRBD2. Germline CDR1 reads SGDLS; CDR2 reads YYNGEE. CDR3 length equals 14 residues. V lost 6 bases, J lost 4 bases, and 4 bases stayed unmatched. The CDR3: CASNLAGGPDTQYF. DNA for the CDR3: TGTGCCAGCAACCTAGCGGGAGGCCCAGATACGCAGTATTTT. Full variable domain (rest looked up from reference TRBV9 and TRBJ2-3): DSGVTQTPKHLITATGQRVTLRCSPRSGDLSVYWYQQSLDQGLQFLIQYYNGEERAKGNILERFSAQQFPDLHSELNLSSLELGDSALYFCASNLAGGPDTQYFGPGTRLTVL.

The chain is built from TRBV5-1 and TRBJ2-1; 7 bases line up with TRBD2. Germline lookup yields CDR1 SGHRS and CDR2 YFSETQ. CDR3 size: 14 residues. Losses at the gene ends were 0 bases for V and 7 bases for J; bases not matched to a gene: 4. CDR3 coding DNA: TGCGCCAGCAGCTTGGGGCTAGCGGTTAATGAGCAGTTCTTC. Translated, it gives CASSLGLAVNEQFF.

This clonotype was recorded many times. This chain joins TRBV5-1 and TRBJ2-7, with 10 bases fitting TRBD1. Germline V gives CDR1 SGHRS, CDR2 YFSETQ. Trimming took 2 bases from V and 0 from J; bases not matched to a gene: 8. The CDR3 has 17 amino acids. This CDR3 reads CASSFGDRGPYSYEQYF. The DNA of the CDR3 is TGCGCCAGCAGCTTTGGGGACAGGGGTCCTTACTCCTACGAGCAGTACTTC.

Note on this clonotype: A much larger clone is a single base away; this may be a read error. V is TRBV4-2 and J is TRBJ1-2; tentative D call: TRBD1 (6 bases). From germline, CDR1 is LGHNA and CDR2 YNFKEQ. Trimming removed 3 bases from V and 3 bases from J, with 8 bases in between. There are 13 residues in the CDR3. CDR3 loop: CASSQNRDYGYTF. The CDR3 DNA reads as TGTGCCAGCAGCCAGAACAGGGACTATGGCTACACCTTC.

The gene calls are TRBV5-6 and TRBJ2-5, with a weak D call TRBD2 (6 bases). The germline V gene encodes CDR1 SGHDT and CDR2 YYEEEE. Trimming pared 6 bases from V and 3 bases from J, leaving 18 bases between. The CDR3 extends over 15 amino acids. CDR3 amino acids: CASTLSGGVKETQYF. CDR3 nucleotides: TGTGCCAGCACCCTATCCGGCGGGGTTAAAGAGACCCAGTACTTC.

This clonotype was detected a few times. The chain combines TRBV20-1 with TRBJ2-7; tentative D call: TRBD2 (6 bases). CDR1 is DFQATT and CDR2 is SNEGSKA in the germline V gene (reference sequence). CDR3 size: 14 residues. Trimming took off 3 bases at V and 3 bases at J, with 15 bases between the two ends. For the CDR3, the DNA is TGCAGTGCTAGTTCGGCGGGACCGGGCTACGAGCAGTACTTC. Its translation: CSASSAGPGYEQYF.

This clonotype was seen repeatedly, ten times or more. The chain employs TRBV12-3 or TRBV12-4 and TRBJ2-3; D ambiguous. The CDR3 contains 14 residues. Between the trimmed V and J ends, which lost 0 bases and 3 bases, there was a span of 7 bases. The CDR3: CASSLALGTDTQYF. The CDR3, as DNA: TGTGCCAGCAGTTTAGCTCTAGGTACAGATACGCAGTATTTT.